The present TCR beta chain was sequenced within a study of Graves' ophthalmopathy and Graves' hyperthyroidism (dated by TCRdb to 2016 to 2019). For the study in its entirety: Peripheral blood was collected at initial diagnosis, before any treatment. The 80 to 100 discovery patients were randomly divided into training and test sets at a 7:3 ratio. In total, 135 blood samples were TCR-sequenced: 40 to 45 ophthalmopathy, some 72 hyperthyroidism and some 17 hyperthyroidism-to-ophthalmopathy patients. In six hyperthyroidism patients, T-cell repertoires of thyroid tissue and blood were compared. The study used TCR beta repertoire signatures to distinguish Graves' ophthalmopathy from Graves' hyperthyroidism and to predict progression to ophthalmopathy. For independent validation, a separate cohort was made up of approximately 19 hyperthyroidism patients plus 17 patients who later progressed from hyperthyroidism to ophthalmopathy. To explore V-J signatures distinguishing ophthalmopathy from hyperthyroidism, a discovery set of under 110 patients (fewer than 45 ophthalmopathy, roughly 56 stable hyperthyroidism) was enrolled. Once sampling was done, hyperthyroidism patients were given methimazole at a starting dose of 30 mg daily, while ophthalmopathy patients were given high-dose intravenous methylprednisolone.

From a lookup of the germline V gene (reference sequence), CDR1 and CDR2 are SGHAT and FQDESV. A distance of 21 bases separates the germline ends of V and J, which lose 6 bases and 4 bases respectively. The CDR3 holds 16 amino acids from the cysteine to the phenylalanine. The only DNA kept is the CDR3, 48 bases in frame from the first base. For repertoire sequencing, the TCR beta CDR3 regions were amplified from RNA transcripts. A first-round RT-PCR used HTBI primers with the Qiagen OneStep RT-PCR kit, followed by a second-round multiplex PCR, size selection and purification. Libraries were sequenced paired-end with 100 bp reads on an Illumina HiSeq2000. The original pipeline was this. SOAPnuke was used to process the reads, removing any read that contained adapters or uncalled bases, had a mean Phred below 15, or lacked an exact match to the constant primer or identifier. COPE v1.2.5 was used to merge the high-quality paired reads. Each unique nucleotide sequence was treated as a clonotype, and MiTCR v1.1 was used to align the clonotypes to the IMGT TRB V, D and J references. The analysis was limited to V-J combinations with a frequency above 0.0001, which together covered 99.2% of repertoires. For each V-J combination, a TCR clonal expansion and chaos score was defined as the ratio of F50 clonal expansion to chaos observed in the TCRdist matrix. Welch's t-statistics and random forest were used to reduce features to 13 V-J combinations, which were fed into a naive Bayes classifier. The similarity between thyroid and blood repertoires was quantified using the Morisita-Horn index. The raw public data were reprocessed by TCRdb itself: fastp quality trimming at Q25, MiXCR clonotype calling, in-frame beta chains only. Each record represents a unique CDR3 protein, reported with the most common genes and DNA among its rows. TCRdb assigned the V and J calls; the authors' analysis was not used. The sample table lists roughly 420,000 distinct CDR3 sequences, around 21% of them with a count of one. The ten largest clones capture 2.5% to 3.5% of the sample.

Comments on this clonotype: Its antigen is not yet known. Base qualities are missing; no much larger clone stands one base away.

Hyperthyroidism was considered stable if no progression to ophthalmopathy occurred within 18 months of follow-up. Hyperthyroidism patients were newly diagnosed, were aged 18 to 65 years, and had a disease duration under 2 months. Patients with other autoimmune diseases, uncontrolled infections, pregnancy or lactation were excluded from the study. Diagnosis relied on clinical symptoms, serum thyroxine, TRAb, thyroid ultrasound and orbital computed tomography. PBMCs were isolated from approximately 10 ml of fresh peripheral blood by Ficoll-Paque density gradient centrifugation. Total RNA was extracted using Trizol reagent, and RNA quality was checked on an Agilent 2100 Bioanalyzer. Paper-wide results and their limitations: In cross-validation, the 13-signature model distinguished ophthalmopathy from stable hyperthyroidism with 85% to 90% sensitivity and about 84% specificity, and in the test set the corresponding values were approximately 80% and 75%. Sample size was not statistically predetermined, and group allocation was not concealed from the investigators. In validation, the model predicted ophthalmopathy progression with nearly 71% sensitivity and roughly 72% specificity; some 13 predicted patients were CT-confirmed with GO in a median of approximately six months. Among expanded thyroid clonotypes with frequency above 0.001, most also showed up in blood, which suggests that blood repertoires may reflect the thyroid immune response.

The rearranged chain carries TRBV11-1 and TRBJ1-2; there is no confident call for the D gene. Sample: peripheral blood. The sequence was collected from a woman under 30 with stable Graves' hyperthyroidism. Donor details come from another sample of the same person, matched by shared clones. The nucleotide sequence reads TGTGCCAGCAGGGGAGGTCTATCCTATAGCCTCTATGGCTACACCTTC. Its amino acids are CASRGGLSYSLYGYTF. Reference TRBV11-1 and TRBJ1-2 proteins supply the regions before and after the CDR3; the full variable domain is: EAEVAQSPRYKITEKSQAVAFWCDPISGHATLYWYRQILGQGPELLVQFQDESVVDDSQLPKDRFSAERLKGVDSTLKIQPAELGDSAMYLCASRGGLSYSLYGYTFGSGTRLTVV.